This section outlines one TCR beta chain sequence together with its context. Its antigen is as yet unknown. This CDR3 spans 12 amino acids. Germline CDR1 reads SQVTM; CDR2 reads ANQGSEA. J was trimmed by 5 bases and V by 6 bases; bases with no gene match: 5. The TEMRA cells underwent FACS enrichment, while the CD8+ and CD4+ T cells underwent negative isolation. The data derive from a study of CD8 T cells in Susac syndrome. Study-wide results and limits: The study recognized that the number of individuals in its TCR sequencing and HLA analysis was relatively small.

The RNA input was roughly 0.45 to 1 ug, and it was reverse transcribed with random hexamers. An immunoSEQ multiplex PCR amplified TCR beta CDR3 over 54 Vbeta and 13 Jbeta. TCRdb reprocessed the immunoSEQ multiplex PCR reads via MiXCR and lists one record per CDR3 protein. The sample yields 170,000 or so distinct CDR3 sequences, roughly 95% seen once. Sequenced: CD8+ T cells from PBMCs. The chain joins TRBV29-1 to TRBJ1-2; 8 nucleotides agree with TRBD1. This TCR derives from a human donor with multiple sclerosis. CDR3 protein: CSVDRGVYGYTF. For the CDR3, the DNA is TGCAGCGTCGACAGGGGCGTATATGGCTACACCTTC.